In its sample, the clone carrying this T cell receptor (beta chain) was seen a few times. As yet, its antigen is unknown. The sample is drawn from a study of T cell responses to AZD1222 COVID-19 vaccine. Study conclusions and caveats: Reportedly, close to half of spike-specific TCRs are directed against unmutated variant regions.

Second-dose groups at about 4 or about 12 weeks were pooled. V shed 3 bases and J shed 1 base, with 10 bases lying between them. The CDR3 is 14 residues long. In germline, CDR1 is MNHEY, CDR2 SVGAGI. Using immunoSEQ multiplex PCR, the repertoire was profiled, and TCRdb retains in-frame clones only, with some absent. The data hold more than 65,000 clones, with around 78% observed a single time. This chain uses TRBV6-5 with TRBJ2-7; either TRBD1 or TRBD2 may supply D (5 bases each). The specimen was peripheral blood, collected 28 days after the second AZD1222 dose. The sequence came from an adult who received the AZD1222 COVID-19 vaccine. CDR3 residues: CASSYEGPSYEQYF. As DNA, the CDR3 is TGTGCCAGCAGTTATGAGGGGCCTTCCTACGAGCAGTACTTC.